The source of this TCR beta chain is a study of a mutant IDH1 vaccine in newly diagnosed glioma (dated by TCRdb to the early 2020s). Looking at the study overall: Vaccination started 4-6 weeks after radiotherapy alone, or was given together with temozolomide cycles in the groups whose treatment included chemotherapy. Of the approximately 33 treated patients, approximately 62% were male and 37.5% were female, and the mean age was 40.4 years. Before enrollment, most patients had been given radiochemotherapy with temozolomide as standard therapy, while the rest had received either radiotherapy alone or temozolomide alone. The week-35 safety follow-up took place at visit V12, and the week-47 end of study took place at visit V13. Peripheral blood was collected at six visits: V03 (baseline), V05, V07, V10, V12 and V13. For exploratory analyses, longitudinal TCRB deep sequencing was carried out in around 26 treated patients wherever samples were available. Here is what the overall study found, with its caveats: Immune responses induced by the vaccine were seen in 93.3% of patients across multiple MHC alleles. Pseudoprogression seemed to be unrelated to changes in the top peripheral T cell clonotypes found by TCRB sequencing. The authors noted that analyses of patient blood samples could not be reproduced because of sample limitations. Availability determined which PBMC samples were chosen for TCRB deep sequencing.

With regard to this clone: Which antigen it targets is not known. No base quality values were provided; no much bigger clone lies one nucleotide off.

According to the study, the label for this sample's time point signals: week 35, safety follow-up. Each vaccine dose, consisting of 300 ug of a 20-mer mutant IDH1 peptide in Montanide, was administered subcutaneously with topical imiquimod. Eight vaccinations were administered to patients in weeks 1, 3, 5, 7, 11, 15, 19 and 23, corresponding to visits V03 through V10. Newly diagnosed WHO grade 3 or 4 IDH1-mutant astrocytomas showing loss of nuclear ATRX were present in the donors. The samples were drawn from NOA16, a multicentre, single-arm, open-label phase I trial in Germany that tested a mutant IDH1 peptide vaccine in humans for the first time. Genomic DNA for TCRB sequencing was extracted from EDTA blood using the DNeasy Blood and Tissue Kit. The library relied on the immunoSEQ multiplex PCR assay. Rearranged TCR beta chain sequences were amplified with the hsTCRB Kit following the manufacturer's protocol. Sequencing of TCRB libraries was carried out on an Illumina MiSeq. As for the original processing: Demultiplexing, trimming and gene mapping were performed with the kit vendor's proprietary platform. Here the immuneACCESS table is served through TCRdb, limited to in-frame sequences with V and J called. Missing clones are a known gap in these copies; in checked studies unresolved V genes cover under half, and the rest lacks a known reason. Clone size and V and J calls were adopted from that table, with D and trimming inferred from the DNA. This sample holds 50,000 to 70,000 clones; less than 90% were observed only once. The ten largest account for 1.5% to 2% of the sample.

CDR1 and CDR2 were assigned from the germline V gene as MNHEY and SVGAGI. From its cysteine to its phenylalanine, the CDR3 spans 15 amino acids. The read is trimmed to its CDR3 DNA, 45 bases read in frame from base 1. Clipping removes 3 bases from V and 4 bases from J, with 7 as the unmatched junction base count. The specimen comprised PBMCs, sampled from a glioma patient whose treatment included an IDH1 peptide vaccine. The source is a man aged 40-49 years with glioma. This sequence uses TRBV6-5 and TRBJ2-3, and 7 junction bases match TRBD1. DNA sequence: TGTGCCAGCAGTTATACTGGACAGGCAGCAGATACGCAGTATTTT. It codes for CASSYTGQAADTQYF.